This T cell receptor (beta chain) was profiled in a study of neurological immune-mediated disorders. The CDR3 sequence is 13 residues long. The ends were cut back, 6 bases at V and 7 bases at J, with 15 bases in the middle. Findings and limits, study-wide: Because no CDR3 amino acid sequences were shared across subjects by expanded clones, private repertoires were suggested in all groups. None of the features examined (clinical or MRI) was associated with the multiple sclerosis repertoire cluster.

2 million PBMCs stored at -80 C were the source of the unsorted libraries. This clonotype was counted only a few times. Antigen specificity is unknown. The method for making cDNA was 5'RACE, and it used 10-nucleotide random UMIs. TCRdb used MiXCR to reprocess the 5' RACE reads, holding one entry per CDR3 protein. The sample has 55,000 to 75,000 distinct CDR3 sequences; 5.2% are singletons. The sequence was obtained from a woman between 25 and 40 years old with multiple sclerosis. The sample taken for sequencing was PBMCs. J is TRBJ1-2 and V is TRBV12-3 or TRBV12-4, with D maybe TRBD1 (5 bases). DNA of the CDR3: TGTGCCAGCAGCCTCCGACAGCACGTTGGCTACACCTTC. Amino acids: CASSLRQHVGYTF.